The next 19 T cell receptor beta chains were all read from a single sample in a study of T cell responses to AZD1222 COVID-19 vaccine. The data were produced by immunoSEQ multiplex PCR, yet TCRdb's version contains in-frame clones alone and is incomplete. The profile shows 110,000 to 150,000 clones, roughly nine tenths of them singletons. This material consisted of peripheral blood, taken on day 0 of AZD1222 vaccination. The receptors derive from an adult in good health.

This chain uses TRBV28 with TRBJ1-5; D is uncertain. The germline CDR1 and CDR2 sequences are MDHEN and SYDVKM. Trimming cost V 5 bases and J 6 bases, with 14 bases left between them. The CDR3 length is 14 residues. The CDR3 loop reads CASSPYEPGQPQHF. CDR3 nucleotide sequence: TGTGCCAGCAGTCCCTACGAGCCGGGTCAGCCCCAGCATTTT. The full variable domain, rest sourced from reference TRBV28 and TRBJ1-5, is DVKVTQSSRYLVKRTGEKVFLECVQDMDHENMFWYRQDPGLGLRLIYFSYDVKMKEKGDIPEGYSVSREKKERFSLILESASTNQTSMYLCASSPYEPGQPQHFGDGTRLSIL.

The chain recombines TRBV3-1 (or the pseudogene TRBV3-2) with TRBJ2-3, with TRBD1 identical over 8 bases. The trim removed 6 bases at V and 3 bases at J, leaving 14 bases unmatched. In germline, CDR1 is LGHDT, CDR2 YNNKEL (reference sequence). This CDR3 comprises 17 residues. The CDR3 loop is CASRHSLYRGKTDTQYF. CDR3 coding DNA: TGTGCCAGCAGACACTCCCTGTACAGGGGGAAAACAGATACGCAGTATTTT.

The V and J genes are TRBV13 and TRBJ2-3; D is tentatively TRBD1 or TRBD2 (6 bases each). V was clipped by 2 bases and J by 3 bases, with 12 bases between them. Germline V gene data show CDR1 as PRHDT and CDR2 as FYEKMQ (reference sequence). The CDR3 is 15 residues long. CDR3 bases: TGTGCCAGCAGCTTACCGGGGGCCGATACAGATACGCAGTATTTT. Protein: CASSLPGADTDTQYF.

The rearrangement uses TRBV12-3 or TRBV12-4 and TRBJ1-1, with D tentatively TRBD1 (5 bases). The CDR3 contains 13 residues. Trimming took 6 bases from V and 6 from J, leaving 14 bases between them. CDR3 residues: CASRSREVSEAFF. CDR3 nucleotide sequence: TGTGCCAGCAGAAGCAGGGAGGTATCTGAAGCTTTCTTT.

The chain links TRBV11-2 to TRBJ2-7; no definite D call. Trimming pared 4 bases from V and 2 bases from J, leaving 18 bases between. Germline loops: CDR1 SGHAT, CDR2 FQNNGV. The CDR3 runs 16 residues. As DNA, the CDR3 is TGTGCCAGCAGCTCCGGCTCCTTCGGATCTACCTACGAGCAGTACTTC. Its translation is CASSSGSFGSTYEQYF.

The count of this clone is one. This chain uses TRBV28 with TRBJ2-7; possibly TRBD2 for D (6 bases). The CDR3 totals 13 residues. Per germline, CDR1 MDHEN and CDR2 SYDVKM. Trimming removed 1 base from V and 7 bases from J, with 11 bases in between. The CDR3 reads CASSLFGAGEQYF. The CDR3, as DNA: TGTGCCAGCAGTTTATTTGGGGCGGGGGAGCAGTACTTC.

This rearrangement joins TRBV28 to TRBJ1-4; D is ambiguous. This CDR3 has 15 amino acids. V lost 6 bases and J lost 0, with 11 bases in between. Germline V gene data show CDR1 as MDHEN and CDR2 as SYDVKM. The CDR3 is CASRLRRATNEKLFF. CDR3 sequence (DNA): TGTGCCAGCAGGCTAAGACGGGCAACTAATGAAAAACTGTTTTTT. The complete variable domain, with remaining parts taken from reference TRBV28 and TRBJ1-4, reads DVKVTQSSRYLVKRTGEKVFLECVQDMDHENMFWYRQDPGLGLRLIYFSYDVKMKEKGDIPEGYSVSREKKERFSLILESASTNQTSMYLCASRLRRATNEKLFFGSGTQLSVL.

This clone was seen only a few times. The V and J genes are TRBV3-1 (or the pseudogene TRBV3-2) and TRBJ1-6; 8 bases align to TRBD1. The length of the CDR3 is 16 residues. Germline V gives CDR1 LGHDT, CDR2 YNNKEL (reference sequence). V lost 4 bases, J lost 6 bases, and 8 bases stayed unmatched. CDR3 sequence reads: CASSRGTGTFNSPLHF. DNA for the CDR3: TGTGCCAGCAGCCGAGGGACAGGCACGTTTAATTCACCCCTCCACTTT.

The chain recombines TRBV2 with TRBJ1-1; D gene unclear. Trimming left V 5 bases short and J 2 bases short, with 12 bases between. CDR1 and CDR2 from the germline V gene are SNHLY and FYNNEI. The CDR3 runs to 14 residues. CDR3 region: CASSIGRLNTEAFF. As DNA, the CDR3 is TGTGCCAGCAGTATAGGGAGATTAAACACTGAAGCTTTCTTT.

This chain joins TRBV3-1 (or the pseudogene TRBV3-2) and TRBJ2-7; 11 nucleotides align to TRBD2. The J segment lost 3 bases and the V segment lost 3 bases, leaving 7 bases of the junction unmatched. CDR3 length: 16 residues. From germline, CDR1 is LGHDT and CDR2 YNNKEL (reference sequence). As DNA, the CDR3 is TGTGCCAGCAGCCAGACTAGCGGGAAGACTAACTACGAGCAGTACTTC. It specifies CASSQTSGKTNYEQYF.

V is TRBV5-1 and J is TRBJ1-6; D unresolved. V was pared by 4 bases and J by 0 bases, with 5 bases between. Germline V gene data show CDR1 as SGHRS and CDR2 as YFSETQ. There are 14 residues in the CDR3. CDR3 in amino acids: CASSASSYNSPLHF. DNA of the CDR3: TGCGCCAGCAGCGCGAGCTCCTATAATTCACCCCTCCACTTT.

V is TRBV6-5 and J is TRBJ1-5, with TRBD1 as a possible D gene (5 bases). CDR3 size: 13 residues. Looked up from germline, CDR1 is MNHEY and CDR2 is SVGAGI. The ends were cut back, 8 bases at V and 2 bases at J, with 10 bases in the middle. CDR3 protein: CASGAVGNQPQHF. The CDR3 region has the DNA TGTGCCAGCGGGGCAGTAGGCAATCAGCCCCAGCATTTT.

The CDR3 region is CASSQLLGQGSYEQYF. CDR3 bases: TGCGCCAGCAGTCAGCTCCTGGGACAGGGTTCCTACGAGCAGTACTTC. This chain connects TRBV23-1 to TRBJ2-7; 9 nucleotides match TRBD1. TRBV23-1 is annotated as an ORF whose role is uncertain. The CDR3 has 16 residues. Trimming removed 3 bases from V and 1 base from J; junction bases left unmatched: 7.

The chain combines TRBV9 with TRBJ1-6; the D is unclear. The CDR3 runs to 15 residues. The V gene's germline CDR1 is SGDLS and CDR2 YYNGEE. Between the trimmed V and J ends, which lost 0 bases and 7 bases, there was a span of 11 bases. CDR3 amino acids: CASSVDGVPNSPLHF. The CDR3 DNA reads TGTGCCAGCAGCGTAGATGGGGTCCCCAATTCACCCCTCCACTTT.

The rearrangement joins TRBV5-8 to TRBJ1-5; D is unclear. Germline values: CDR1 SGHTS, CDR2 YDEGEE. The CDR3 runs to 15 residues. Trimming stripped 0 bases from V and 2 bases from J, with 9 bases between. The CDR3 loop reads CASSLEGRGNQPQHF. CDR3 coding DNA: TGTGCCAGCAGCTTGGAGGGCAGAGGCAATCAGCCCCAGCATTTT.

The J gene is TRBJ2-2, the V gene TRBV4-1, with TRBD2 matching 8 bases. The V and J ends lost 3 bases and 5 bases, in that order; junction bases with no gene match: 11. CDR1 MGHRA and CDR2 YSYEKL come from the germline V gene. The length of the CDR3 is 17 residues. The CDR3 DNA is TGCGCCAGCAGCCATGGGCGGGCGGGAGGAAGGACCGGGGAGCTGTTTTTT. Translating gives CASSHGRAGGRTGELFF.

The rearrangement links TRBV28 to TRBJ1-2, with a tentative D call TRBD1 (5 bases). The CDR3 length is 14 residues. Germline V lookup: CDR1 MDHEN, CDR2 SYDVKM. Deletions cut 2 bases from V and 8 bases from J, with 15 bases between. The DNA of the CDR3 is TGTGCCAGCAGTTTACCTCCCATAGGGGTGGGCTACACCTTC. Its translation is CASSLPPIGVGYTF.

The chain is built from TRBV24-1 and TRBJ1-2; D is ambiguous. Germline lookup yields CDR1 KGHDR and CDR2 SFDVKD. The CDR3 is made up of 11 amino acids. Trimming shortened V by 0 bases and J by 8 bases, and 3 bases separated the two germline ends. Here the CDR3 reads CATSDLRGYTF. Here the CDR3 DNA reads TGTGCCACCAGTGATTTGCGGGGCTACACCTTC.

The V gene is TRBV14, the J gene TRBJ2-2, with a possible D match to TRBD1 (5 bases). This CDR3 spans 17 amino acids. Germline V CDR1 and CDR2: SGHDN, FVKESK. Trimming left V 0 bases short and J 0 bases short, with 11 bases between. CDR3 bases: TGTGCCAGCAGCCAAGACACAGGTCTCGCGAACACCGGGGAGCTGTTTTTT. The encoded protein is CASSQDTGLANTGELFF.